Listed below are T cell receptor beta chains from one sample, sequenced in a study of cytomegalovirus exposure and HLA in healthy donors. Clones were sequenced by immunoSEQ multiplex PCR, and TCRdb holds only the in-frame ones, with some missing. The data show 150,000 to 200,000 clones, around 82% seen once. The sample consisted of PBMCs. The source of these receptors is a woman in her 30s in good health and CMV-seropositive. CDR3s include the opening cysteine and the closing phenylalanine or tryptophan.

J gene	V gene	CDR3 protein
TRBJ2-2	TRBV2	CASSEPAGGRELFF
TRBJ2-7	TRBV2	CASSGRDEQYF
TRBJ1-1	TRBV18	CASSMAREGTEAFF
TRBJ2-3	TRBV9	CASSVAGGRGDTQYF
TRBJ2-5	TRBV7-2	CASSRTQGAQETQYF
TRBJ2-1	TRBV7-3	CASSLDPGDEQFF
TRBJ1-2	TRBV28	CASSPVGTGENYGYTF
TRBJ2-3	TRBV5-4	CASSFEGIWDTQYF
TRBJ1-2	TRBV19	CVSSNSYYGYTF
TRBJ2-5	TRBV29-1	CSVELGTGAQETQYF
TRBJ1-2	TRBV9	CASSVVAGNGYTF
TRBJ2-5	TRBV28	CASTLGASGGRETQYF
TRBJ1-5	TRBV6-5	CASSDMGNQPQHF
TRBJ2-7	TRBV7-2	CASSFGQGWEQYF
TRBJ2-6	TRBV4-3	CASSQERGSANVLTF
TRBJ2-2	TRBV6-6	CASSFQQGAGGELFF
TRBJ2-3	TRBV7-9	CASSLPTGAQDTQYF